Presented here are 13 T cell receptor beta chains from one specimen sequenced in a study of blood T cell repertoires in COVID-19. Data came from immunoSEQ multiplex PCR; TCRdb stores just in-frame clones and leaves some out. The top ten clones hold less than 2.5% of a sample with about 300,000 clones, roughly 87% of them seen once. The sequenced sample was peripheral blood. These receptors were taken from a man aged 18 to 30 with active or convalescent COVID-19.

The V call is TRBV11-2, the J call TRBJ1-2; D gene uncertain. The CDR3 consists of 15 residues. V was cut by 1 base and J by 1 base, with 10 bases left in between. CDR1 is SGHAT, CDR2 FQNNGV, per germline. The CDR3 loop is CASSLVGAINYGYTF. The CDR3 region has the DNA TGTGCCAGCAGCTTAGTCGGAGCCATTAACTATGGCTACACCTTC.

The chain is built from TRBV5-1 and TRBJ2-1; TRBD2 is a possible D gene (6 bases). Germline CDR1 is SGHRS and CDR2 is YFSETQ. V was shortened by 7 bases and J by 7 bases, with 12 bases between the two germline ends. CDR3 length equals 12 residues. CDR3 nucleotides: TGCGCCAGCCAGCTTGGGGGGAATGAGCAGTTCTTC. The encoded protein is CASQLGGNEQFF. Combining the CDR3 with reference TRBV5-1 and TRBJ2-1 gives the whole variable domain KAGVTQTPRYLIKTRGQQVTLSCSPISGHRSVSWYQQTPGQGLQFLFEYFSETQRNKGNFPGRFSGRQFSNSRSEMNVSTLELGDSALYLCASQLGGNEQFFGPGTRLTVL.

The V and J genes are TRBV19 and TRBJ2-2; D is possibly TRBD1 (5 bases). From germline, CDR1 is LNHDA and CDR2 SQIVND (reference sequence). Trimming left V 4 bases short and J 0 bases short, with 12 bases between. This CDR3 is 16 amino acids long. The CDR3 DNA reads as TGTGCCAGTAGTACGCCCCGACAGCCGAACACCGGGGAGCTGTTTTTT. Amino acid sequence: CASSTPRQPNTGELFF.

The chain carries TRBV4-1 and TRBJ1-2; D is unclear. V gave up 0 bases and J gave up 4 bases, with 12 bases separating them. This CDR3 has 15 amino acids. Germline CDR1 is MGHRA and CDR2 is YSYEKL. CDR3 amino acids: CASSQEGAVFYGYTF. CDR3 coding DNA: TGCGCCAGCAGCCAAGAGGGCGCAGTCTTCTATGGCTACACCTTC.

The V gene is TRBV9, the J gene TRBJ2-1, with a possible D match to TRBD2 (6 bases). Trimming pared 0 bases from V and 3 bases from J, leaving 13 bases between. Germline CDR1 reads SGDLS; CDR2 reads YYNGEE. There are 16 residues in the CDR3. The CDR3 DNA follows: TGTGCCAGCAGCGTAGATCCGGGAGAACACTACAATGAGCAGTTCTTC. The encoded protein is CASSVDPGEHYNEQFF.

V usage is TRBV11-2 and J usage is TRBJ2-5, with 7 bases matching TRBD1. The CDR3 loop spans 15 amino acids. Germline V gene sequence: CDR1 SGHAT, CDR2 FQNNGV. Losses at the gene ends were 2 bases for V and 5 bases for J; bases not matched to a gene: 8. The CDR3 sequence is CASSLWSGGAETQYF. The CDR3 DNA follows: TGTGCCAGCAGCTTATGGTCAGGGGGTGCGGAGACCCAGTACTTC.

J is TRBJ1-2 and V is TRBV28, with D maybe TRBD1 (5 bases). Between the trimmed V and J ends, which lost 5 bases and 3 bases, there was a span of 7 bases. The CDR3 runs to 12 residues. Germline V lookup: CDR1 MDHEN, CDR2 SYDVKM. This CDR3 reads CASSIRDYGYTF. In DNA form, the CDR3 reads TGTGCCAGCAGTATCAGGGACTATGGCTACACCTTC.

V usage is TRBV6-7 and J usage is TRBJ1-6; 9 bases align to TRBD1. TRBV6-7 is an open reading frame, and its role is uncertain. Trimming cost V 2 bases and J 6 bases; bases outside gene matches: 17. The length of the CDR3 is 20 residues. The CDR3 DNA is TGTGCCAGCAGTTACCCTCCGGGACAGGGAAACCTACTTGGTAATTCACCCCTCCACTTT. This sequence encodes CASSYPPGQGNLLGNSPLHF.

CDR3 bases: TGTGCCAGCAGCCCTCAATCTAGCGGGAGTTGGGGGGAGCTGTTTTTT. Translating gives CASSPQSSGSWGELFF. The rearrangement links TRBV3-1 (or the pseudogene TRBV3-2) to TRBJ2-2; 10 bases line up with TRBD2. There are 16 residues in the CDR3. V trimming: 4 bases; J trimming: 8 bases; junction bases outside the gene matches: 10. In germline, CDR1 is LGHDT, CDR2 YNNKEL (reference sequence).

The rearrangement uses TRBV15 and TRBJ1-2; TRBD1 agrees at 7 bases. V dropped 0 bases and J dropped 7; count of bases not matched to a gene: 11. Germline lookup yields CDR1 LNHNV and CDR2 YYDKDF (reference sequence). The CDR3 has 16 amino acids. CDR3 protein: CATSRDYFDRVVGYTF. CDR3 sequence (DNA): TGTGCCACCAGCAGAGACTACTTCGACAGGGTTGTTGGCTACACCTTC.

CDR3 in amino acids: CASGRTENQPQHF. As DNA, the CDR3 is TGTGCCAGCGGACGGACAGAGAATCAGCCCCAGCATTTT. The V gene is TRBV2, the J gene TRBJ1-5; D might be TRBD1 (6 bases). Germline CDR1 reads SNHLY; CDR2 reads FYNNEI. The V and J ends lost 8 bases and 4 bases respectively, with 12 bases between them. The length of the CDR3 is 13 residues.

This chain joins TRBV6-5 and TRBJ1-2; D is unresolved. The CDR3 covers 14 residues. Germline V gene sequence: CDR1 MNHEY, CDR2 SVGAGI. With 5 bases removed from V and 0 bases from J, the gap between germline ends came to 10 bases. CDR3 residues: CASSPVAANYGYTF. In DNA form, the CDR3 reads TGTGCCAGCAGTCCCGTTGCAGCTAACTATGGCTACACCTTC.

V is TRBV28 and J is TRBJ1-1; possibly TRBD1 for D (6 bases). The CDR3 consists of 12 residues. The germline gives CDR1 MDHEN, CDR2 SYDVKM. Trimming stripped 10 bases from V and 5 bases from J, with 14 bases between. CDR3 protein: CATDRMGTEAFF. CDR3 DNA sequence: TGTGCCACCGACAGGATGGGTACTGAAGCTTTCTTT.